This entry lists 20 T cell receptor beta chains sequenced from one sample in a study of beta chain features in type 1 diabetes. The investigators reverse transcribed all of the isolated RNA, so they sequenced expressed TCRB transcripts. Repertoires were generated with immunoSEQ multiplex PCR, while TCRdb's copy carries only in-frame clones and drops some. This sample has over 120,000 clones, with 9% to 9.5% found just once. The specimen sequenced was central memory CD4+ T cells from blood. The source of these receptors is a man aged 18 to 30 in good health.

This clone was seen more than once but under ten times. This sequence joins TRBV5-4 and TRBJ2-1, with TRBD2 matching 9 bases. The CDR3 contains 16 residues. Looked up from germline, CDR1 is SGHNT and CDR2 is YYREEE (reference sequence). The ends lost 2 bases at V and 3 bases at J; junction bases unmatched: 6. The CDR3 DNA sequence: TGTGCCAGCAGCTTTGGCGGGGGGGCCGTCTACAATGAGCAGTTCTTC. This encodes CASSFGGGAVYNEQFF.

This clone was observed many times. The chain has TRBV5-4 and TRBJ2-1, with 10 positions matching TRBD2. Unmatched junction bases numbered 0, after V lost 1 base and J lost 2 bases. Germline lookup yields CDR1 SGHNT and CDR2 YYREEE (reference sequence). This CDR3 region has 15 residues. CDR3 coding DNA: TGTGCCAGCAGCTTGCTAGCGGGGGCCTACAATGAGCAGTTCTTC. Its protein product is CASSLLAGAYNEQFF.

This chain connects TRBV6-1 to TRBJ2-1; possible D gene TRBD2, 5 bases. In germline, CDR1 is MNHNS, CDR2 SASEGT. The CDR3 runs to 14 residues. Trimming took 3 bases from V and 4 from J, leaving 10 bases between them. CDR3: CASSEVEVYNEQFF. CDR3 nucleotides: TGTGCCAGCAGTGAGGTGGAGGTTTACAATGAGCAGTTCTTC.

The chain recombines TRBV9 with TRBJ2-7; 8 bases map to TRBD2. Germline CDR1 reads SGDLS; CDR2 reads YYNGEE. Unmatched junction bases numbered 5, after V lost 0 bases and J lost 0 bases. The CDR3 totals 16 residues. The CDR3 sequence is CASSVDSSGRSYEQYF. DNA of the CDR3: TGTGCCAGCAGCGTAGATTCTAGCGGGCGCTCCTACGAGCAGTACTTC.

This clone was found a few times. The J gene is TRBJ2-3, the V gene TRBV7-2; 7 bases align to TRBD1. Germline V gene sequence: CDR1 SGHTA, CDR2 FQGNSA. The CDR3 extends over 14 amino acids. Trimming cost V 1 base and J 5 bases; bases outside gene matches: 3. The CDR3, as DNA: TGTGCCAGCAGCTTAGACACAGGGGTAGATACGCAGTATTTT. Translated, it gives CASSLDTGVDTQYF.

There are a few counts of this clone. The chain recombines TRBV30 with TRBJ2-1, with 9 bases lining up with TRBD2. The germline V gene has CDR1 GTSNPN and CDR2 SVGIG (reference sequence). V lost 5 bases and J lost 8; bases outside the gene matches: 13. The length of the CDR3 is 15 residues. CDR3 nucleotide sequence: TGTGCCTGGTCGCCCGACTGGCGGGGGGGCTATGAGCAGTTCTTC. Translating gives CAWSPDWRGGYEQFF.

CDR3 in DNA: TGTGCCAGCTTCCGGGGAGGAAATCAGCCCCAGCATTTT. It yields the protein CASFRGGNQPQHF. This sequence joins TRBV6-6 and TRBJ1-5; no reliable D call. Looked up from germline, CDR1 is MNHNY and CDR2 is SVGAGI (reference sequence). This CDR3 region has 13 residues. The germline V and J ends were trimmed by 8 bases and 4 bases, with 12 bases remaining between them.

Only a few counts were recorded for this clone. The gene calls are TRBV5-1 and TRBJ2-2; maybe TRBD1 (5 bases). CDR3 length: 15 residues. The germline CDR1 and CDR2 sequences are SGHRS and YFSETQ. V lost 1 base and J 4 bases, leaving 11 bases between the germline ends. The CDR3 sequence is CASSLITGGTGELFF. The CDR3 nucleotides read TGCGCCAGCAGCTTGATCACAGGCGGCACCGGGGAGCTGTTTTTT.

This clone was detected a few times. The chain couples TRBV7-2 to TRBJ2-5; 7 bases line up with TRBD2. This CDR3 comprises 15 residues. J was trimmed by 4 bases and V by 8 bases; bases with no gene match: 13. CDR1 and CDR2 from the germline V gene are SGHTA and FQGNSA. The CDR3 reads CASGQLARPLETQYF. CDR3 nucleotide sequence: TGTGCCAGCGGACAACTAGCGAGACCCTTAGAGACCCAGTACTTC.

The rearrangement uses TRBV5-1 and TRBJ1-5, with TRBD1 matching 7 bases. The V gene end was trimmed by 0 bases and the J gene end by 0 bases; junction bases not matched to a gene: 3. The CDR3 has 16 residues. Germline assignment: CDR1 SGHRS and CDR2 YFSETQ. The CDR3 region is CASSLGDSNSNQPQHF. CDR3 bases: TGCGCCAGCAGCTTGGGGGACAGCAATAGCAATCAGCCCCAGCATTTT.

This clone was seen only a few times. The J gene is TRBJ2-3, the V gene TRBV7-2; 12 bases are a match to TRBD2. Germline values: CDR1 SGHTA, CDR2 FQGNSA. Losses at the gene ends were 1 base for V and 1 base for J; bases not matched to a gene: 9. The CDR3 runs 19 residues. The CDR3 coding sequence is TGTGCCAGCAGCTTAGTTCCTAGCGGGGGGGTCACGGGCACAGATACGCAGTATTTT. It translates to CASSLVPSGGVTGTDTQYF. Combining the CDR3 with reference TRBV7-2 and TRBJ2-3 gives the whole variable domain GAGVSQSPSNKVTEKGKDVELRCDPISGHTALYWYRQSLGQGLEFLIYFQGNSAPDKSGLPSDRFSAERTGGSVSTLTIQRTQQEDSAVYLCASSLVPSGGVTGTDTQYFGPGTRLTVL.

This clone was counted between two and nine times. The gene calls are TRBV21-1 and TRBJ1-1; TRBD1 is taken as the D call from the table, unchecked against the DNA. TRBV21-1 constitutes a pseudogene. This CDR3 region has 13 residues. CDR3 residues: CATAGQMNTEAFF. Here the CDR3 DNA reads TGTGCCACCGCGGGACAGATGAACACTGAAGCTTTCTTT.

This clone came up a few times. The CDR3 reads CASSRTSGGSQETQYF. DNA for the CDR3: TGCGCCAGCAGCAGAACTAGCGGGGGGTCCCAAGAGACCCAGTACTTC. The genes are TRBV5-1 and TRBJ2-5; 12 positions agree with TRBD2. V was clipped by 4 bases and J by 1 base; unmatched bases: 5. CDR3 length: 16 amino acids. Germline CDR1 SGHRS, CDR2 YFSETQ.

This chain connects TRBV7-2 to TRBJ1-4; TRBD1 might be the D (5 bases). V was cut by 5 bases and J by 4 bases, with 14 bases left in between. This CDR3 is built from 15 residues. The V gene's germline CDR1 is SGHTA and CDR2 FQGNSA. CDR3 DNA: TGTGCCAGCAGCCCCCAAACAGGAGATAATGAAAAACTGTTTTTT. Its translation: CASSPQTGDNEKLFF.

This clone was seen a few times. The rearrangement links TRBV5-1 to TRBJ1-2; the D is unclear. Per germline, CDR1 SGHRS and CDR2 YFSETQ. The CDR3 is made up of 15 amino acids. With 3 bases removed from V and 5 bases from J, the gap between germline ends came to 17 bases. The CDR3 spells CASSYDLHGSYGYTF. The CDR3 DNA sequence: TGCGCCAGCAGCTACGACCTACACGGGTCTTATGGCTACACCTTC.

This clone was seen only a few times. The chain is built from TRBV7-2 and TRBJ2-2, with 7 positions matching TRBD2. The CDR3 covers 14 residues. The V and J ends lost 1 base and 7 bases, in that order; junction bases with no gene match: 3. The germline V gene has CDR1 SGHTA and CDR2 FQGNSA. The CDR3 DNA reads as TGTGCCAGCAGCTTAGTTTCGGGGGGCGGGGAGCTGTTTTTT. Encoded protein: CASSLVSGGGELFF. The full variable domain, with the rest looked up from reference TRBV7-2 and TRBJ2-2, is GAGVSQSPSNKVTEKGKDVELRCDPISGHTALYWYRQSLGQGLEFLIYFQGNSAPDKSGLPSDRFSAERTGGSVSTLTIQRTQQEDSAVYLCASSLVSGGGELFFGEGSRLTVL.

This sequence joins TRBV2 and TRBJ2-7, with 9 bases matching TRBD1. The CDR3 extends over 15 amino acids. CDR1 is SNHLY, CDR2 FYNNEI, per germline. The trim removed 5 bases at V and 4 bases at J, leaving 9 bases unmatched. Here the CDR3 reads CASSKMGQGVYEQYF. Here the CDR3 DNA reads TGTGCCAGCAGTAAAATGGGACAGGGAGTATACGAGCAGTACTTC.

The chain combines TRBV27 with TRBJ2-3; the D gene is possibly TRBD1 (6 bases). The ends were cut back, 4 bases at V and 3 bases at J, with 8 bases in the middle. In germline, CDR1 is MNHEY, CDR2 SMNVEV (reference sequence). There are 13 residues in the CDR3. CDR3 sequence reads: CASSSQGTDTQYF. The CDR3 DNA reads as TGTGCCAGCAGTTCACAGGGAACAGATACGCAGTATTTT.

V is TRBV29-1 and J is TRBJ1-6; TRBD1 agrees at 10 bases. CDR1 SQVTM and CDR2 ANQGSEA come from the germline V gene. Unmatched junction bases numbered 6, after V lost 6 bases and J lost 10 bases. This CDR3 comprises 13 residues. CDR3 sequence: CSVRQGARSPLHF. The DNA for the CDR3 is TGCAGCGTACGACAGGGGGCGCGGTCACCCCTCCACTTT.

This CDR3 is CASRRGGDYQPQHF. Here the CDR3 DNA reads TGTGCCAGTAGGAGGGGAGGGGATTATCAGCCCCAGCATTTT. This chain joins TRBV19 and TRBJ1-5; possible D gene TRBD1, 5 bases. This CDR3 spans 14 amino acids. Trimming took 6 bases from V and 5 from J, leaving 14 bases between them. CDR1 and CDR2 from the germline V gene are LNHDA and SQIVND (reference sequence). Using reference TRBV19 and TRBJ1-5 for the parts outside the CDR3, the full variable domain is DGGITQSPKYLFRKEGQNVTLSCEQNLNHDAMYWYRQDPGQGLRLIYYSQIVNDFQKGDIAEGYSVSREKKESFPLTVTSAQKNPTAFYLCASRRGGDYQPQHFGDGTRLSIL.